This entry features one T cell receptor (beta chain) sequence. Its antigen is not identified. One end of the junction is discordant with germline, which a read error may explain. Amplification of TCR alpha and beta CDR3 regions from RNA used iRepertoire nested multiplex PCR. Tissue mRNA or PBMC total RNA, 100-400 ng, went into one-step reverse transcription and amplification. TCRdb independently ran MiXCR on the multiplex PCR reads; one entry per CDR3 protein. The sample holds tens of thousands of distinct CDR3 sequences, approximately 39% seen once. This CDR3 contains 16 residues. Germline values: CDR1 SNHLY, CDR2 FYNNEI. The sample belongs to a study of glioma-infiltrating T cells. General study points: Only very few CDR3 sequences appeared in both tissue and blood. Non-neoplastic patients had below-expected tissue-blood divergence, while all gliomas exceeded expectation.

The receptor comes from a human donor with low-grade glioma or glioblastoma, undergoing nonglioma brain surgery, or in good health (not recorded which). The chain is built from TRBV2 and TRBJ2-3, with D possibly TRBD2 on 6 matching bases. Sequenced material: glioma tissue, nonneoplastic brain tissue, or PBMCs (not recorded which). This CDR3 reads CASSDGETSSTDTQYF. DNA of the CDR3: TGTGCCAGCAGTGATGGGGAGACTAGTAGCACAGATACGCAGTACTTT.